This entry concerns a single T cell receptor (beta chain). These data originate in a study of blood T cell repertoires in COVID-19. Whole-study context: Sample material is recorded as cDNA or gDNA derived from T cells, B-cell-depleted T cells, or PBMCs.

The CDR3 contains 17 residues. The germline gives CDR1 WNHNN, CDR2 SYGVQD (reference sequence). Losses at the gene ends were 4 bases for V and 3 bases for J; bases not matched to a gene: 15. Method: immunoSEQ multiplex PCR; TCRdb's copy keeps in-frame clones and lacks some. The sample has roughly 140,000 clones, approximately 80% seen once. The V call is TRBV10-1, the J call TRBJ2-7; 7 nucleotides agree with TRBD2. This TCR derives from a human donor in a cohort sampled during active COVID-19. Sequenced sample: peripheral blood. This CDR3 reads CASSVRGRLAIIYEQYF. CDR3 coding DNA: TGCGCCAGCAGTGTCAGAGGGAGACTAGCTATAATCTACGAGCAGTACTTC.